Listed below are T cell receptor beta chains from one sample, sequenced in a study of CD8+ T cells in alopecia areata. The protocol was immunoSEQ multiplex PCR, while the TCRdb copy is restricted to in-frame clones and leaves out a portion. This sample yields 12,000 or so clones, of which approximately 52% are seen a single time; about 14% belongs to the top ten. Material: skin. Receptor source: a human donor with alopecia areata. CDR3s include the opening cysteine and the closing phenylalanine or tryptophan. Not every row has a clone size; where given, it reads once, few, many or a size class.

v_call	clone_size	j_call	cdr3_aa
TRBV11-2	.	TRBJ2-3	CASGTGTPETTDTQYF
TRBV28	.	TRBJ2-7	CASSRTSGMAYEQYF
TRBV29-1	few	TRBJ2-3	CSVELLRPSDTQYF
TRBV5-1	.	TRBJ2-7	CASSLLAGYEQYF
TRBV11-2	.	TRBJ2-2	CASSLGLRSLNTGELFF
TRBV6-6	few	TRBJ1-5	CASSYGGPRQPQHF
TRBV28	.	TRBJ2-2	CASSQGGNRNGELFF
TRBV7-6	.	TRBJ2-7	CASSPQVLYEQYF
TRBV7-2	.	TRBJ2-5	CASSPRRLRETQYF
TRBV9	.	TRBJ2-2	CASSVTQSNAGELFF
TRBV5-4	.	TRBJ2-1	CASSLDPPSYNEQFF
TRBV6-1	.	TRBJ2-1	CASSGLTSGPDNEQFF
TRBV5-5	.	TRBJ2-7	CASSLESGAYEQYF
TRBV7-9	.	TRBJ2-5	CASSFSEKGNQETQYF
TRBV2	few	TRBJ2-7	CASSASGGDSHSYEQYF
TRBV5-5	.	TRBJ2-3	CASSLGVAGRATQYF
TRBV7-7	.	TRBJ2-7	CASSSDDRGKQYF
TRBV19	.	TRBJ2-7	CASSPRAGGIYEQYF
TRBV7-6	.	.	CASSYDKDTQHF
TRBV19	once	TRBJ1-5	CASSIDHPGQPQHF
TRBV6-5	few	TRBJ2-7	CASRGQGAFEQYF
TRBV7-3	few	TRBJ2-7	CASSLDWHEQYF
TRBV19	.	TRBJ2-1	CASNILDRGFDEQFF
TRBV28	medium-sized	TRBJ1-5	CASTNVGFLKFSNQPQHF
TRBV7-8	.	TRBJ2-7	CASSLTPTSYEQYF
TRBV10-3	.	TRBJ1-1	CAISESSGNTEAFF
TRBV10-1	few	TRBJ1-1	CASSDQGPEAFF
TRBV10-3	.	TRBJ1-1	CAISGQLLNTEAFF
TRBV28	.	TRBJ2-5	CASSSRGTQGETQYF
TRBV29-1	.	TRBJ2-5	CSVGKGQGSETQYF
TRBV27	.	TRBJ2-3	CASRLAGAVGTQYF
TRBV7-6	.	TRBJ2-7	CASSLFPRGVRTYEQYF
TRBV10-3	few	TRBJ2-1	CAISPDSLAGPYNEQFF
TRBV7-6	.	TRBJ1-6	CASSLTEDSPLHF
TRBV7-6	once	TRBJ1-2	CASSLEDRGYGYTF
TRBV6-1	.	TRBJ2-7	CASSVIGRAYEQYF
TRBV4-1	.	TRBJ2-5	CASGNTLVRPQETQYF
TRBV2	few	TRBJ1-4	CASSEGGQRPFF
TRBV6-5	.	TRBJ2-7	CASSPLPGYEQYF
TRBV10-3	.	TRBJ2-7	CAISESIWASGSYEQYF
TRBV28	few	TRBJ2-3	CASSPSLEGADTQYF
TRBV7-2	.	TRBJ1-1	CASRRTGFATEAFF
TRBV29-1	.	TRBJ2-7	CSVVGRMTNYEQYF
TRBV5-4	.	TRBJ1-2	CASSPGGPSGYGYTF
TRBV30	.	TRBJ2-7	CAWRTSGSQQYF
TRBV7-8	.	TRBJ2-7	CASSLVKSGGGSAYEQYF
TRBV4-2	.	TRBJ1-4	CASSLNRDLSEKLFF
TRBV5-6	.	TRBJ1-5	CASSSGLSQPQHF
TRBV13	.	TRBJ2-7	CASSNERDSPYEQYF
TRBV29-1	.	TRBJ2-3	CSGKPQGLPADTQYF
TRBV7-2	.	TRBJ1-4	CASSPALATNEKLFF
TRBV28	.	TRBJ2-6	CASSLFPADRAGANVLTF
TRBV27	.	TRBJ1-2	CASSPVGTGAGYTF